The clone carrying this TCR beta chain occurred a few times. Its antigen is not known. This record belongs to a study of tumor-infiltrating lymphocytes in localized non-small cell lung cancer. Study overall: Resected tumor was paired with non-adjacent uninvolved lung from the same patient.

Sequencing was performed with immunoSEQ multiplex PCR; in TCRdb, only in-frame clones are kept and a portion is missing. Here the sample spans over 15,000 clones, around 76% being singletons. V was shortened by 6 bases and J by 6 bases, with 18 bases between the two germline ends. CDR1 and CDR2 (germline): SGHTS, YDEGEE. This CDR3 comprises 14 residues. Study-wide points: No link was found between tumor T-cell fraction and recurrence-free survival. TCR sequencing covered a subset of patients with enough tissue.

This TCR was recovered from a human donor with non-small cell lung cancer. The material sequenced was lung tumor tissue. The chain carries TRBV5-8 and TRBJ1-1; D might be TRBD1 (6 bases). CDR3 loop: CASNRGSTGAEAFF. The CDR3 DNA is TGTGCCAGCAATAGGGGGTCCACCGGGGCTGAAGCTTTCTTT.